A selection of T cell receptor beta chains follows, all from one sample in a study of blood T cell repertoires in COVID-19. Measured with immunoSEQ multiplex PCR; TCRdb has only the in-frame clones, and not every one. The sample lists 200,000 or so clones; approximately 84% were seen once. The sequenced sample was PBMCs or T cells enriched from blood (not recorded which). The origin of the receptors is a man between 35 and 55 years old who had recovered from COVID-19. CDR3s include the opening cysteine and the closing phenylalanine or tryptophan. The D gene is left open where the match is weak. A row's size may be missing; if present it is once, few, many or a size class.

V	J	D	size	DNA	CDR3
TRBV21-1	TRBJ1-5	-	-	TGTGCCAGCAGCAAAGTAGTGAGGCAGAGCGGGGGTTCCCATAGCAATCAGCCCCAGCATTTT	CASSKVVRQSGGSHSNQPQHF
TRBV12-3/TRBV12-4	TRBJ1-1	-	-	TGTGCCAGCAGTATCTTGAACACTGAAGCTTTCTTT	CASSILNTEAFF
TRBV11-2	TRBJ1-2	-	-	TGTGCCAGCAGCACCCTGGGGGGTCGGTATGGCTACACCTTC	CASSTLGGRYGYTF
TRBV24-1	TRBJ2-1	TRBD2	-	TGTGCCACCAGTGATTTCGAGACTAGCGGGGAGATACAGTTCTTC	CATSDFETSGEIQFF
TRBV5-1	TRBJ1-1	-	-	TGCGCCAGCAGCTTGTTGGGCAACAATGTCTTTAACACTGAAGCTTTCTTT	CASSLLGNNVFNTEAFF
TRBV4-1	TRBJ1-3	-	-	TGCGCCAGCAGCCAAGATGCGGGTTCTGGAAACACCATATATTTT	CASSQDAGSGNTIYF
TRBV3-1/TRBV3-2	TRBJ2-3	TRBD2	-	TGTGCCAGCAGCCAACAAGCGGGGGTAGGAGATACGCAGTATTTT	CASSQQAGVGDTQYF
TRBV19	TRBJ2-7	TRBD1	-	TGTGCCAGTAGTATGGGGACAGGGGAGCAGTACTTC	CASSMGTGEQYF
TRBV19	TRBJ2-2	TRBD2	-	TGTGCCAGTAAACCCCTCGGAGGAGCGGGGGGCCGTAACACCGGGGAGCTGTTTTTT	CASKPLGGAGGRNTGELFF
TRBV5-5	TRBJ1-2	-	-	TGTGCCAGCAGCTACCAGGTAGTTGGAGGCTACACCTTC	CASSYQVVGGYTF
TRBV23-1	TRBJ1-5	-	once	TGCGCCAGCAGTCAAAATTTAGAACACTTGACCATTCTGGGCTCAAATCAGCCCCAGCATTTT	CASSQNLEHLTILGSNQPQHF
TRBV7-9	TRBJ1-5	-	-	TGTGCCAGCAGCCGCGACAGTTATCAGCCCCAGCATTTT	CASSRDSYQPQHF
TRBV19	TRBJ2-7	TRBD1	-	TGTGCCAGTAGGCGCCCAGGGGGCGAGCAGTACTTC	CASRRPGGEQYF
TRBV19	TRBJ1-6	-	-	TGTGCCAGTAGATCGGGACATTCGAATTCACCCCTCCACTTT	CASRSGHSNSPLHF
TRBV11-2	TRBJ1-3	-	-	TGTGCCAGCAGCTTAGTCCCAGGAAACACCATATATTTT	CASSLVPGNTIYF
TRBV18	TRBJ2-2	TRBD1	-	TGTGCCAGCACGCCGAGACAGGGGGGTGACACCGGGGAGCTGTTTTTT	CASTPRQGGDTGELFF
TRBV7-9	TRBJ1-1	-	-	TGTGCCAGCAGCTTAGGAAACAGTGTGAACACTGAAGCTTTCTTT	CASSLGNSVNTEAFF
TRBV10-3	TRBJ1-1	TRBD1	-	TGTGCCATCAGACAAACAGGGGTAGACACTGAAGCTTTCTTT	CAIRQTGVDTEAFF
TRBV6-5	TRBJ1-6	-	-	TGTGCCAGCACCCTGTGGGCCGGCTCCAATTCACCCCTCCACTTT	CASTLWAGSNSPLHF
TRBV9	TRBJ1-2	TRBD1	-	TGTGCCAGCAGCCCGCGGACAGGGGACTATGGCTACACCTTC	CASSPRTGDYGYTF
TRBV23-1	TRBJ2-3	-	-	TGCGCCAGCAGTCAAAGAGTCCCCGACAGAGATACGCAGTATTTT	CASSQRVPDRDTQYF
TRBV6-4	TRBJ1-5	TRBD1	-	TGTGCCAGCACCCTATTAAACAGGGGCCCCAATCAGCCCCAGCATTTT	CASTLLNRGPNQPQHF
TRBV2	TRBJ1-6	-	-	TGTGCCAGCAGTGAAGCGGCAGGGAGGTCCTATAATTCACCCCTCCACTTT	CASSEAAGRSYNSPLHF
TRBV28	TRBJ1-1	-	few	TGTGCCAGCAGGGGCGGACACCTCTTGAACACTGAAGCTTTCTTT	CASRGGHLLNTEAFF
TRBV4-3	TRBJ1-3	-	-	TGCGCCAGCAGCCAACATCAGCAGGGGTTTGGAAACACCATATATTTT	CASSQHQQGFGNTIYF
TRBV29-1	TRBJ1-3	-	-	TGCAGCGTTGGGGGCGCTGGAAACACCATATATTTT	CSVGGAGNTIYF
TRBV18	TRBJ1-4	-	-	TGTGCCAGCTCACCGGACAGAGCAACTAATGAAAAACTGTTTTTT	CASSPDRATNEKLFF
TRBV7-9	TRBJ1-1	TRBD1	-	TGTGCCAGCAGCTCCGGACAGGGGAACACTGAAGCTTTCTTT	CASSSGQGNTEAFF
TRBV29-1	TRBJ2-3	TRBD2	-	TGCAGCGCAAGCGGGGGGGCGGCAGATACGCAGTATTTT	CSASGGAADTQYF
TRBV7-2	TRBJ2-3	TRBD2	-	TGTGCCAGCAGCTCTGGACTAGCTAGCACAGATACGCAGTATTTT	CASSSGLASTDTQYF
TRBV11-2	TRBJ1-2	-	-	TGTGCCAGCAGCTTGGAAGGGGATGGCTACACCTTC	CASSLEGDGYTF
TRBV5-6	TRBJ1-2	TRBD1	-	TGTGCCAGCAGCTCTGACAGGGTTAACTATGGCTACACCTTC	CASSSDRVNYGYTF
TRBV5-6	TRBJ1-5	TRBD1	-	TGTGCCAGCAGCCCTTCCGGGACAGGGGATCAGCCCCAGCATTTT	CASSPSGTGDQPQHF
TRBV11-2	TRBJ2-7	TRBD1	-	TGTGCCAGCAGCCCCCCCTCATCGTGGACAGGGAATAGGTACGAGCAGTACTTC	CASSPPSSWTGNRYEQYF
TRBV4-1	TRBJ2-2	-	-	TGCGCCAGCAGTCCCGGTTCGAACACCGGGGAGCTGTTTTTT	CASSPGSNTGELFF
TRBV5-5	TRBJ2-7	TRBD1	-	TGTGCCAGCAGCTTGGTCGGTGTTTTCGGCGGGACAGGGAGCTCCTACGAGCAGTACTTC	CASSLVGVFGGTGSSYEQYF
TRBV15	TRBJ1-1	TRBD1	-	TGTGCCACCAGCAGAGACCCCGGGACAGGCAAAGCTTTCTTT	CATSRDPGTGKAFF
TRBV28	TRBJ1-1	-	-	TGTGCCAGCTTTGATAGGGGTGTCGAAGCTTTCTTT	CASFDRGVEAFF
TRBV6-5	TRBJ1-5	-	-	TGTGCCAGCAGTCTATCGCGTGTCGGTAATCAGCCCCAGCATTTT	CASSLSRVGNQPQHF
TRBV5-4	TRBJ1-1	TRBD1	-	TGTGCCAGCGAGCGGACAGGGGTGAACACTGAAGCTTTCTTT	CASERTGVNTEAFF
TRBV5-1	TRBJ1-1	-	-	TGCGCCAGCAGCTTGTCCACACGGAACACTGAAGCTTTCTTT	CASSLSTRNTEAFF
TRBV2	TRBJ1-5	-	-	TGTGCCAGCAACAGGGCCAATCAGCCCCAGCATTTT	CASNRANQPQHF
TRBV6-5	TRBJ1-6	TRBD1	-	TGTGCCAGCAGTTACGACAGGGTTAGCTCACCCCTCCACTTT	CASSYDRVSSPLHF
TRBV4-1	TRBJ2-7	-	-	TGCGCCAGCAGCCAAGGGATCAGGGGGAGGAACGAGCAGTACTTC	CASSQGIRGRNEQYF
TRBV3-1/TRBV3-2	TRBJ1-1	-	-	TGTGCCAGCAGCTCTATGAAAGAAGCTTTCTTT	CASSSMKEAFF
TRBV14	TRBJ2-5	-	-	TGTGCCAGCAGCCAAGATCGCGCCATCCCGGTCCGAGAGACCCAGTACTTC	CASSQDRAIPVRETQYF
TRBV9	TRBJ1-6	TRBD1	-	TGTGCCAGCAGCGTCATGCCTACAGGGGATTCACCCCTCCACTTT	CASSVMPTGDSPLHF
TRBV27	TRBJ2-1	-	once	TGTGCCAGCAGTTTGGACTCGAGCTCCTACAATGAGCAGTTCTTC	CASSLDSSSYNEQFF
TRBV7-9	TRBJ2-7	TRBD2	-	TGTGCCAGCAGCTTAGGCCCCCGGGGGGGGGCTTACGAGCAGTACTTC	CASSLGPRGGAYEQYF
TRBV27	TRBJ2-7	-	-	TGTGCCAGCAGTCCACAGGGCCTCGGCGAGCAGTACTTC	CASSPQGLGEQYF
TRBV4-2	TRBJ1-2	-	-	TGTGCCAGCAGCCATGCGGCCGGCTACACCTTC	CASSHAAGYTF
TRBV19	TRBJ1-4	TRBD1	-	TGTGCCAGTAGTATCCGCAGACAGGGGACGCTTAAAGAAAAACTGTTTTTT	CASSIRRQGTLKEKLFF
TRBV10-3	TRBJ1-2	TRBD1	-	TGTGCCATCAAAGGACAGGCTTATGGCTACACCTTC	CAIKGQAYGYTF
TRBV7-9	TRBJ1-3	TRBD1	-	TGTGCCAGCAGCCCCGACAGGGGCTATGGAAACACCATATATTTT	CASSPDRGYGNTIYF
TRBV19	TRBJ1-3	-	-	TGTGCCAGCCGCGCCCCGGGACTGCCGAGCTCTGGAAACACCATATATTTT	CASRAPGLPSSGNTIYF
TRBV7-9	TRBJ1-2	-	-	TGTGCCAGCAGCCCCGGCGGCGGAGCTTATGGCTACACCTTC	CASSPGGGAYGYTF
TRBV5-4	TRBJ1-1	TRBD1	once	TGTGCCAGCAGCTCAGGACAGGGGGGGAACACTGAAGCTTTCTTT	CASSSGQGGNTEAFF
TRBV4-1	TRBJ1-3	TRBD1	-	TGCGCCAGCAGCCGATTGGGGACAGGGGTAAACACCATATATTTT	CASSRLGTGVNTIYF
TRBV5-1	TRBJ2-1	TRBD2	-	TGCGCCAGCAGCGTTAGCGGGGTAACCTACAATGAGCAGTTCTTC	CASSVSGVTYNEQFF